This is a list of T cell receptor beta chains from one sample in a study of shared clonotypes between healthy human individuals. Only in-frame clones appear in the TCRdb table, and some are missing; sequencing was by immunoSEQ multiplex PCR. The sample contains approximately 2.4 million clones, 90% to 97% of which appear only once. The sample consisted of naive CD4+ T cells sorted from blood. The origin of the receptors is a man between 18 and 29 years old in good health. Each CDR3 is given with its conserved first and last residue. D genes are given only for firm matches. The size of a clone is reported for some rows only, either as once, few or many, or as a class for expanded clones.

CDR3 protein,CDR3 DNA,J gene,D gene,V gene,clone size
CASSQVSGAQGSEQYF,TGCGCCAGCAGCCAAGTTTCAGGGGCCCAGGGAAGTGAGCAGTACTTC,TRBJ2-7,NA,TRBV4-1,NA
CASSFGSGKAYEQYF,TGTGCCAGCAGTTTTGGTAGCGGGAAGGCCTACGAGCAGTACTTC,TRBJ2-7,TRBD2,TRBV28,NA
CATGTGGRITEAFF,TGTGCCACCGGGACAGGGGGCCGTATCACTGAAGCTTTCTTT,TRBJ1-1,TRBD1,TRBV19,NA
CASSLRQGPWELFF,TGCGCCAGCAGCTTGAGGCAGGGCCCATGGGAGCTGTTTTTT,TRBJ2-2,NA,TRBV5-1,NA
CASSEPPGLAGLETQYF,TGCGCCAGCAGTGAGCCCCCGGGACTAGCGGGACTGGAGACCCAGTACTTC,TRBJ2-5,TRBD2,TRBV10-2,once
CASIPLKNIQYF,TGCGCCAGCATTCCCCTCAAAAACATTCAGTACTTC,TRBJ2-4,NA,TRBV23-1,NA
CASSVQGGAWETQYF,TGTGCCAGCAGTGTCCAGGGTGGGGCATGGGAGACCCAGTACTTC,TRBJ2-5,NA,TRBV6-1,NA
CASPMGSTDTQYF,TGTGCCAGCCCCATGGGATCCACAGATACGCAGTATTTT,TRBJ2-3,NA,TRBV2,NA
CAISTGRTGELFF,TGTGCCATCTCGACAGGGAGGACCGGGGAGCTGTTTTTT,TRBJ2-2,NA,TRBV27,NA
CASSGLAGGTDTQYF,TGCGCCAGCAGTGGACTAGCGGGGGGCACAGATACGCAGTATTTT,TRBJ2-3,TRBD2,TRBV10-2,NA
CASSSRTSGDSYEQYF,TGTGCCAGCAGCTCCCGGACTAGCGGGGACTCCTACGAGCAGTACTTC,TRBJ2-7,TRBD2,TRBV5-4,NA
CASSFAGFTDTQYF,TGCGCCAGCAGTTTTGCGGGATTCACAGATACGCAGTATTTT,TRBJ2-3,NA,TRBV10-2,NA
CTSSQVSRPMGNQPQHF,TGCACCAGCAGCCAAGTAAGCAGGCCCATGGGCAATCAGCCCCAGCATTTT,TRBJ1-5,NA,TRBV1,NA
CASSGDAYGYTF,TGTGCCAGCAGTGGAGACGCGTATGGCTACACCTTC,TRBJ1-2,NA,TRBV2,NA